A selection of T cell receptor beta chains follows, all from one sample in a study of blood T cells in healthy people across ages. TCRdb ran MiXCR on the 5' RACE reads and lists one entry per CDR3 protein. The sample has hundreds of thousands of distinct CDR3 sequences, 58% seen once. Sequencing was carried out using blood. These receptors came from a young man in good health. The CDR3 runs from the conserved cysteine through the conserved F or W. A D gene is named only where the DNA matches it firmly. A clone size is listed for some rows: how often the clone was seen (once, few, many), or a class if it is expanded.

j_call	clone_size	v_call	cdr3_length	d_call	cdr3_nt	cdr3_aa
TRBJ2-1	.	TRBV11-2	15	.	TGTGCCAGCAGCCACCCGGGACTCGGCGTGAATGAGCAGTTCTTC	CASSHPGLGVNEQFF
TRBJ2-3	few	TRBV29-1	17	.	TGCAGCGTTGAAGATCTGTTGCGGGCCACTAGCACAGATACGCAGTATTTT	CSVEDLLRATSTDTQYF
TRBJ2-7	.	TRBV29-1	12	.	TGCAGCGCATCGACAGCCTCCTACGAGCAGTACTTC	CSASTASYEQYF
TRBJ2-2	few	TRBV6-5	12	.	TGTGCCAGCGGGACTAACACCGGGGAGCTGTTTTTT	CASGTNTGELFF
TRBJ2-5	few	TRBV12-3/TRBV12-4	13	.	TGTGCCAGCAACCTCCGGGCCTCGGAGACCCAGTACTTC	CASNLRASETQYF
TRBJ2-3	.	TRBV20-1	11	TRBD2	TGCAGTGCTCCGGGGGGGGATACGCAGTATTTT	CSAPGGDTQYF
TRBJ2-7	.	TRBV7-9	14	.	TGTGCCAGCAGCTTTTTTTCGGCTTCCTACGAGCAGTACTTC	CASSFFSASYEQYF
TRBJ2-1	few	TRBV29-1	16	TRBD2	TGCAGCGTTGAATCGGACGGGAGGGCCCTAGGCAATGAGCAGTTCTTC	CSVESDGRALGNEQFF
TRBJ1-2	.	TRBV11-2	16	TRBD1	TGTGCCAGCAGCTCTCCAGACAGGGTCAGATTCGGTGGCTACACCTTC	CASSSPDRVRFGGYTF
TRBJ2-5	few	TRBV20-1	12	.	TGCAGTGCTCGGGGAGTACAGGAGACCCAGTACTTC	CSARGVQETQYF
TRBJ2-7	.	TRBV5-1	13	.	TGCGCCAGCAGTGTGGGGGATACCTACGAGCAGTACTTC	CASSVGDTYEQYF
TRBJ2-5	.	TRBV10-3	13	.	TGTGCCATCAGTGAAGGGAGTCGGGAGACCCAGTACTTC	CAISEGSRETQYF
TRBJ1-4	.	TRBV4-3	14	.	TGCGCCAGCAGCCAAGTTCCCAGCCATGAAAAACTGTTTTTT	CASSQVPSHEKLFF
TRBJ2-1	.	TRBV11-2	13	.	TGTGCCAGCAGCTGGGAACGGTACAATGAGCAGTTCTTC	CASSWERYNEQFF
TRBJ1-6	.	TRBV4-1	17	.	TGCGCCAGCAGCCTTTCCCCCGCCCGGGAGAAAAATTCACCCCTCCACTTT	CASSLSPAREKNSPLHF
TRBJ1-5	once	TRBV2	15	.	TGTGCCAGCAGTGAAGAGGGGGGCAAGAATCAGCCCCAGCATTTT	CASSEEGGKNQPQHF
TRBJ2-4	few	TRBV20-1	14	.	TGCAGTGCTAGTAAATGGCTCCTCGATTTGGAGCAGTACTTC	CSASKWLLDLEQYF
TRBJ2-5	.	TRBV13	15	TRBD2	TGTGCCAGCAGCTTAGTAGGTAGCGGGGAAGAGACCCAGTACTTC	CASSLVGSGEETQYF
TRBJ2-7	.	TRBV20-1	12	.	TGCAGTGCTAGAGATGGAGACTACGAGCAGTACTTC	CSARDGDYEQYF
TRBJ2-2	.	TRBV10-3	14	.	TGTGCCATCAGTGAGAATATAGGGGCCGGGGAGCTGTTTTTT	CAISENIGAGELFF
TRBJ1-3	.	TRBV9	17	.	TGTGCCAGCAGCGTCATGGCTCCTTACAGCTCTGGAAACACCATATATTTT	CASSVMAPYSSGNTIYF
TRBJ2-1	.	TRBV6-2/TRBV6-3	15	.	TGTGCCAGCAGTAAGAGCCGGACGGGATACAATGAGCAGTTCTTC	CASSKSRTGYNEQFF
TRBJ2-3	few	TRBV6-2/TRBV6-3	13	.	TGTGCCAGCACCGGTGATAGCACAGATACGCAGTATTTT	CASTGDSTDTQYF
TRBJ2-7	.	TRBV5-1	14	.	TGTGCCAGCAGCTTAACAGGGTCGCCCTACGAGCAGTACTTC	CASSLTGSPYEQYF
TRBJ1-5	.	TRBV4-1	15	.	TGCGCCAGCAGCCAAGTTACAGGTAGCAATCAGCCCCAGCATTTT	CASSQVTGSNQPQHF
TRBJ1-1	once	TRBV6-2/TRBV6-3	12	.	TGTGCCAGCAGTTACACGAGTCGAGAAGCTTTCTTT	CASSYTSREAFF
TRBJ1-6	.	TRBV6-5	14	.	TGTGCCAGCATCCCCTACGTCGGCGATGGACCCCTCCACTTT	CASIPYVGDGPLHF
TRBJ2-1	.	TRBV18	15	.	TGTGCCAGCTCACCACCAAGGAAGGGGTACAATGAGCAGTTCTTC	CASSPPRKGYNEQFF
TRBJ2-1	.	TRBV9	14	TRBD2	TGTGCCAGCAGAGGTGGCGGGAGGGCCGATGAGCAGTTCTTC	CASRGGGRADEQFF
TRBJ2-7	.	TRBV20-1	14	.	TGCAGTGCCCTGGACAGAGGGATCAGCTACGAGCAGTACTTC	CSALDRGISYEQYF
TRBJ2-7	.	TRBV27	11	.	TGTGCCAGCAGTTGGCAGGGTACCCAGTACTTC	CASSWQGTQYF
TRBJ2-3	.	TRBV29-1	12	TRBD2	TGCAGCGTTGCTAGCGGGGTAGTCGAGCAGTATTTT	CSVASGVVEQYF
TRBJ1-1	.	TRBV7-9	14	.	TGTGCCAGCAGCACCGTTACGGGGGGCACTGAAGCTTTCTTT	CASSTVTGGTEAFF
TRBJ2-7	few	TRBV6-2/TRBV6-3	15	.	TGTGCCAGCAGCCAAAGGGCAGGGCTTCGGGACGAGCAGTACTTC	CASSQRAGLRDEQYF
TRBJ2-5	once	TRBV4-2	15	TRBD2	TGTGCCAGCAGCGGGGCTAGCGGGTTTCAAGAGACCCAGTACTTC	CASSGASGFQETQYF
TRBJ2-7	.	TRBV10-3	13	.	TGTGCCATCAGTGAACCAGGGAGATACGAGCAGTACTTC	CAISEPGRYEQYF
TRBJ2-1	.	TRBV24-1	22	TRBD2	TGTGCCACCAGTGATCCAACCCGTTCCGGGACTAGCGGGAGGAGCGCCTACAATGAGCAGTTCTTC	CATSDPTRSGTSGRSAYNEQFF
TRBJ2-7	few	TRBV7-9	18	TRBD1	TGTGCCAGCAGCTCCGCCCTCTACTACCGGGACAGGGGGCGCGAGCAGTACTTC	CASSSALYYRDRGREQYF
TRBJ1-4	.	TRBV7-2	14	.	TGTGCCAGCAGCTTACACCCAGGGACGGAAAAACTGTTTTTT	CASSLHPGTEKLFF
TRBJ2-7	.	TRBV7-9	18	TRBD2	TGTGCCAGCAGCTCCCAATCTTCTAGCGGGGGGGCTTCCTACGAGCAGTACTTC	CASSSQSSSGGASYEQYF
TRBJ1-1	.	TRBV29-1	12	TRBD1	TGCAGCGTTACAGGGGCCGATCCCGAAGCTTTCTTT	CSVTGADPEAFF
TRBJ2-7	few	TRBV28	14	.	TGTGCCAGCAGTTACTACGGTAGCTCCTACGAGCAGTACTTC	CASSYYGSSYEQYF